The 23 T cell receptor beta chains below come from one sample, sequenced in a study of Graves' ophthalmopathy and Graves' hyperthyroidism listed by TCRdb under 2018. For sequencing, an Illumina HiSeq 2000 was employed. TCR beta CDR3 regions were amplified from RNA transcripts for repertoire sequencing. The first round of RT-PCR was done with HTBI primers and the Qiagen OneStep RT-PCR kit, and was followed by a second round of multiplex PCR, then size selection and purification. The public reads were reprocessed in TCRdb via fastp at Q25 and MiXCR, keeping in-frame beta chains. Identical CDR3 protein sequences are pooled into one entry, listed with their most common genes and DNA. The sample table records over 200,000 distinct CDR3 sequences; 25% to 30% of these occur just once. Of the sample, approximately 9.6% falls within the top ten clones. Input material: peripheral blood. Receptor source: a man aged 50 or older with Graves' ophthalmopathy. Donor details come from another sample of the same person, matched by shared clones.

This clonotype was detected once. The chain carries TRBV27 and TRBJ2-7; 8 bases line up with TRBD1. Germline-derived CDR1 and CDR2 are MNHEY and SMNVEV (reference sequence). J lost 7 bases, V lost 1 base, and 9 bases had no gene match. CDR3 length equals 15 residues. The CDR3: CASSLYQGAPVEQYF. CDR3 DNA sequence: TGTGCCAGCAGTTTATATCAGGGGGCGCCCGTTGAGCAGTACTTC.

This clonotype was counted at least ten times. This rearrangement joins TRBV11-2 to TRBJ1-5; D is possibly TRBD1 (6 bases). This CDR3 region has 14 residues. V was trimmed by 5 bases and J by 2 bases, leaving 10 bases between them. Looked up from germline, CDR1 is SGHAT and CDR2 is FQNNGV. The CDR3 reads CASSNNRGNQPQHF. CDR3 coding DNA: TGTGCCAGCAGCAATAACAGGGGCAATCAGCCCCAGCATTTT.

The gene calls are TRBV11-2 and TRBJ1-5, with D perhaps matching TRBD1 (6 bases). From germline, CDR1 is SGHAT and CDR2 FQNNGV. The V and J ends lost 0 bases and 3 bases respectively, with 9 bases between them. The CDR3 consists of 15 residues. The CDR3 DNA reads TGTGCCAGCAGCTTAGAACAGGGTTTCAATCAGCCCCAGCATTTT. Its protein is CASSLEQGFNQPQHF.

The V and J genes are TRBV12-3 or TRBV12-4 and TRBJ2-5; 7 bases line up with TRBD1. The CDR3 spans 16 residues. J was trimmed by 9 bases and V by 1 base; bases with no gene match: 14. The CDR3 region is CASSLEGAEGQVSQYF. CDR3 DNA sequence: TGTGCCAGCAGTTTAGAGGGGGCTGAAGGCCAAGTATCCCAGTACTTC.

In its sample, this clonotype was seen many times. The rearrangement links TRBV5-1 to TRBJ2-6, with 8 nucleotides matching TRBD1. Germline values: CDR1 SGHRS, CDR2 YFSETQ. The V segment lost 4 bases and the J segment 0 bases; nucleotides outside the gene matches: 6. The CDR3 runs to 17 residues. CDR3: CASSQGQARSGANVLTF. The CDR3 coding sequence is TGCGCCAGCAGCCAGGGACAGGCTCGCTCTGGGGCCAACGTCCTGACTTTC.

This clonotype was counted only a few times. V is TRBV6-2 or TRBV6-3 and J is TRBJ1-1, with 8 bases aligning to TRBD1. The CDR3 has 15 amino acids. The germline V gene has CDR1 MNHEY and CDR2 SVGEGT. The trim removed 6 bases at V and 3 bases at J, leaving 9 bases unmatched. The DNA of the CDR3 is TGTGCCAGCAGCAGTATGACAGGGGCACACACTGAAGCTTTCTTT. Its protein is CASSSMTGAHTEAFF.

There are many counts of this clonotype. The chain employs TRBV12-3 or TRBV12-4 and TRBJ2-5; 8 bases agree with TRBD1. The V and J ends lost 7 bases and 2 bases, in that order; junction bases with no gene match: 9. This CDR3 is 15 amino acids long. The CDR3 nucleotides are TGTGCCAGCACCCAAGGACAGGGAGGTCAAGAGACCCAGTACTTC. This gives the protein CASTQGQGGQETQYF.

This clonotype has at least ten counts. J is TRBJ2-3 and V is TRBV6-5; a weak D match, TRBD2 (7 bases). This CDR3 has 13 residues. Germline assignment: CDR1 MNHEY and CDR2 SVGAGI. Trimming took 6 bases from V and 4 from J, leaving 11 bases between them. Here the CDR3 DNA reads TGTGCCAGCAGACTCGGGGGGCCAGATACGCAGTATTTT. Residues: CASRLGGPDTQYF.

The chain employs TRBV19 and TRBJ1-1; D is unresolved. Between the trimmed V and J ends, which lost 6 bases and 3 bases, there was a span of 20 bases. Germline CDR1 reads LNHDA; CDR2 reads SQIVND (reference sequence). This CDR3 spans 16 amino acids. Here the CDR3 reads CASRARHTVQYTEAFF. DNA for the CDR3: TGTGCCAGTAGAGCCCGTCATACAGTTCAGTACACTGAAGCTTTCTTT. The variable domain in full, completed from reference TRBV19 and TRBJ1-1, reads DGGITQSPKYLFRKEGQNVTLSCEQNLNHDAMYWYRQDPGQGLRLIYYSQIVNDFQKGDIAEGYSVSREKKESFPLTVTSAQKNPTAFYLCASRARHTVQYTEAFFGQGTRLTVV.

The chain combines TRBV28 with TRBJ2-7, with 7 bases fitting TRBD1. Germline CDR1 and CDR2: MDHEN and SYDVKM. This CDR3 spans 16 amino acids. The V gene end was trimmed by 1 base and the J gene end by 0 bases; junction bases not matched to a gene: 6. DNA of the CDR3: TGTGCCAGCAGTTTATTGGGAACAGGGGACTCCTACGAGCAGTACTTC. Translated, it gives CASSLLGTGDSYEQYF.

This clonotype came up a few times. The rearrangement uses TRBV7-2 and TRBJ2-7; D may be TRBD1 (6 bases). Germline V lookup: CDR1 SGHTA, CDR2 FQGNSA. This CDR3 has 19 amino acids. V was clipped by 2 bases and J by 0 bases, with 23 bases between them. This CDR3 reads CASSLWGQGNGANSYEQYF. The CDR3 nucleotides are TGTGCCAGCAGCTTATGGGGGCAGGGCAACGGCGCGAACTCCTACGAGCAGTACTTC. The full variable domain, in which reference TRBV7-2 and TRBJ2-7 provide the parts outside the CDR3, is GAGVSQSPSNKVTEKGKDVELRCDPISGHTALYWYRQSLGQGLEFLIYFQGNSAPDKSGLPSDRFSAERTGGSVSTLTIQRTQQEDSAVYLCASSLWGQGNGANSYEQYFGPGTRLTVT.

This clonotype was counted at least ten times. The gene calls are TRBV6-1 and TRBJ1-3; 7 bases match TRBD1. The CDR3 length is 15 residues. Germline values: CDR1 MNHNS, CDR2 SASEGT. V gave up 9 bases and J gave up 6 bases; unmatched junction bases: 14. The DNA of the CDR3 is TGTGCCAGACCTAGGGGGACAGCTACACAAAACACCATATATTTT. Translated: CARPRGTATQNTIYF.

V usage is TRBV29-1 and J usage is TRBJ2-7, with 9 bases matching TRBD1. CDR3 length: 13 residues. CDR1 is SQVTM and CDR2 is ANQGSEA in the germline V gene. The J segment lost 5 bases and the V segment lost 6 bases, leaving 8 bases of the junction unmatched. The CDR3 bases are TGCAGCGTCATCAGGACAGGGGTCGACGAGCAGTACTTC. It translates to CSVIRTGVDEQYF.

This clonotype was counted at least ten times. The chain recombines TRBV5-1 with TRBJ1-2; TRBD1 matches 9 bases. CDR1 is SGHRS and CDR2 is YFSETQ in the germline V gene. The CDR3 sequence is 16 residues long. V lost 4 bases, J lost 1 base, and 8 bases stayed unmatched. The CDR3 here is CASSEDRGMGNYGYTF. The CDR3 DNA sequence: TGCGCCAGCAGCGAGGACAGGGGTATGGGTAACTATGGCTACACCTTC.

At least ten counts were recorded for this clonotype. The chain links TRBV6-5 to TRBJ1-2, with 9 bases identical to TRBD1. Germline CDR1 is MNHEY and CDR2 is SVGAGI. CDR3 length equals 17 residues. V lost 2 bases, J lost 4 bases, and 11 bases stayed unmatched. The CDR3: CASSYDRGQGQSYGYTF. In DNA form, the CDR3 reads TGTGCCAGCAGTTACGACCGCGGACAGGGGCAGAGCTATGGCTACACCTTC.

This clonotype occurred many times. The chain employs TRBV27 and TRBJ2-7, with TRBD1 identical over 8 bases. CDR3 length: 15 amino acids. Per the germline V gene, CDR1 is MNHEY and CDR2 is SMNVEV (reference sequence). V was pared by 5 bases and J by 6 bases, with 12 bases of the junction left unmatched. In DNA, the CDR3 is TGTGCCAGCAGTGACTTCAGGGGGCGCGGTAGCGAGCAGTACTTC. Protein sequence: CASSDFRGRGSEQYF.

This clonotype came up many times. The CDR3 region has the DNA TGTGCCAGCAGCTCACGGGACAGTAGCGAGCAGTACTTC. Its translation: CASSSRDSSEQYF. This chain uses TRBV6-2 or TRBV6-3 with TRBJ2-7; 7 bases fit TRBD1. J gave up 6 bases and V 6 bases, and 8 bases lay outside the gene matches. The V gene's germline CDR1 is MNHEY and CDR2 SVGEGT. The CDR3 loop spans 13 amino acids.

This clonotype was seen many times. The genes are TRBV20-1 and TRBJ2-5, with 9 bases lining up with TRBD1. Losses at the gene ends were 5 bases for V and 1 base for J; bases not matched to a gene: 5. Germline V gives CDR1 DFQATT, CDR2 SNEGSKA (reference sequence). The CDR3 spans 14 residues. CDR3: CSAGTGFGQETQYF. DNA for the CDR3: TGCAGTGCTGGGACAGGGTTTGGCCAAGAGACCCAGTACTTC.

This clonotype was seen ten or more times. The chain carries TRBV7-2 and TRBJ1-2; 9 nucleotides match TRBD1. Per the germline V gene, CDR1 is SGHTA and CDR2 is FQGNSA. CDR3 size: 16 residues. Unmatched junction bases numbered 11, after V lost 2 bases and J lost 7 bases. The CDR3 here is CASSLRNRGLGSGYTF. Here the CDR3 DNA reads TGTGCCAGCAGCTTACGTAACAGGGGGCTGGGGAGTGGCTACACCTTC.

This clonotype was seen at least ten times. The V gene is TRBV28, the J gene TRBJ2-2, with D tentatively TRBD2 (6 bases). The length of the CDR3 is 17 residues. Trimming removed 6 bases from V and 2 bases from J, with 19 bases in between. Germline CDR1 MDHEN, CDR2 SYDVKM. The CDR3 here is CASSPAGAGSNTGELFF. DNA for the CDR3: TGTGCCAGCAGCCCCGCTGGGGCGGGATCCAACACCGGGGAGCTGTTTTTT.

This chain connects TRBV24-1 to TRBJ1-5; D gene uncertain. The CDR3 runs to 13 residues. Germline V gene lookup returns CDR1 KGHDR and CDR2 SFDVKD. Trimming stripped 7 bases from V and 7 bases from J, with 13 bases between. The CDR3 loop is CATSGRTLQPQHF. The CDR3 region has the DNA TGTGCCACCAGCGGAAGGACTCTACAGCCCCAGCATTTT.

This clonotype was detected ten times or more. The chain has TRBV12-3 or TRBV12-4 and TRBJ1-6; D is unclear. Trimming removed 1 base at V and 6 bases at J, with 13 bases between. The length of the CDR3 is 16 residues. The CDR3 is CASSLGTGYGNSPLHF. The DNA of the CDR3 is TGTGCCAGCAGTTTAGGGACGGGGTACGGTAATTCACCCCTCCACTTT.

This clonotype was detected many times. The chain joins TRBV12-3 or TRBV12-4 to TRBJ2-7, with TRBD1 matching 8 bases. J gave up 3 bases and V 4 bases, and 5 bases lay outside the gene matches. There are 14 residues in the CDR3. DNA of the CDR3: TGTGCCAGCAGTTCTGGACAGGGAGGCTACGAGCAGTACTTC. Encoded protein: CASSSGQGGYEQYF.